This TCR beta chain was captured in a study of blood T cell repertoires in COVID-19. Overall study: Both acute and convalescent COVID-19 samples were obtained from the United States, Italy and Spain. The cDNA or gDNA used as material had been derived from T cells, B-cell-depleted T cells, or PBMCs.

Profiling relied on immunoSEQ multiplex PCR, and the TCRdb table lists in-frame clones only, not all of them. The sample has fewer than 300,000 clones, around 89% seen once. This receptor was taken from a man aged 55 to 70 who had recovered from COVID-19. The source material was peripheral blood.

CDR3 DNA: TGCAGTGCTAGCCAGGGTTCCGAGCAGTACTTC. This translates into CSASQGSEQYF. The J gene is TRBJ2-7, the V gene TRBV20-1, with a weak D call TRBD1 (5 bases). V was cut by 3 bases and J by 6 bases, with 9 bases left in between. Germline lookup yields CDR1 DFQATT and CDR2 SNEGSKA (reference sequence). The CDR3 spans 11 residues.